The rows below give T cell receptor beta chains drawn from one sample of a study of a mutant IDH1 vaccine in newly diagnosed glioma. TCRdb's copy holds only in-frame clones and misses some; the assay was immunoSEQ multiplex PCR. The sample yields about 66,000 clones, 65% to 90% seen once. The sequencing used PBMCs, collected from a glioma patient treated with radiotherapy, temozolomide or both. These receptors were obtained from a young man with glioma. Both conserved end residues are part of each CDR3. A D gene is named only where the DNA matches it firmly. Clone size is given for some rows only: seen once, a few or many times, or a class if the clone is expanded.

J: TRBJ2-1; D: -; size: -; V: TRBV5-6; CDR3: CASIMQGPYNEQFF; DNA: TGTGCCAGCATCATGCAGGGTCCCTACAATGAGCAGTTCTTC
J: TRBJ1-5; D: TRBD1; size: -; V: TRBV5-1; CDR3: CASSLGTGPGQPQHF; DNA: TGCGCCAGCAGCTTGGGGACAGGGCCGGGACAGCCCCAGCATTTT
J: TRBJ2-7; D: -; size: -; V: TRBV11-3; CDR3: CASSLSDGSYEQYF; DNA: TGTGCCAGCAGCTTATCGGACGGCTCCTACGAGCAGTACTTC
J: TRBJ2-5; D: -; size: -; V: TRBV19; CDR3: CASTLSGHRKETQYF; DNA: TGTGCCAGTACGCTATCCGGGCACCGAAAAGAGACCCAGTACTTC
J: TRBJ2-7; D: TRBD1; size: -; V: TRBV5-1; CDR3: CASSWGTGTGAYEQYF; DNA: TGCGCCAGCAGCTGGGGAACCGGGACAGGGGCCTACGAGCAGTACTTC
J: TRBJ1-1; D: -; size: -; V: TRBV5-6; CDR3: CASSFLEVGRTRGEAFF; DNA: TGTGCCAGCAGCTTTCTTGAGGTCGGACGGACGAGGGGTGAAGCTTTCTTT
J: TRBJ1-5; D: -; size: -; V: TRBV29-1; CDR3: CSVRKGPNQPQHF; DNA: TGCAGCGTGAGGAAGGGCCCCAATCAGCCCCAGCATTTT
J: TRBJ2-5; D: -; size: -; V: TRBV4-1; CDR3: CASSPDITGTQETQYF; DNA: TGCGCCAGCAGCCCCGACATTACAGGAACTCAAGAGACCCAGTACTTC
J: TRBJ1-3; D: -; size: -; V: TRBV5-1; CDR3: CASSPGTSSGNTIYF; DNA: TGCGCCAGCAGCCCAGGGACAAGCTCTGGAAACACCATATATTTT
J: TRBJ2-2; D: -; size: -; V: TRBV7-7; CDR3: CASGNRPSNTGELFF; DNA: TGTGCCAGCGGAAACAGGCCCTCGAACACCGGGGAGCTGTTTTTT
J: TRBJ2-7; D: TRBD1; size: -; V: TRBV2; CDR3: CASTLGTGVEQYF; DNA: TGTGCCAGCACCCTAGGGACAGGGGTCGAGCAGTACTTC
J: TRBJ1-1; D: -; size: once; V: TRBV6-5; CDR3: CASSYSYTEAFF; DNA: TGTGCCAGCAGTTACTCCTACACTGAAGCTTTCTTT
J: TRBJ2-7; D: -; size: -; V: TRBV27; CDR3: CASSPLVTPRGGRASSEQYF; DNA: TGTGCCAGCAGTCCACTGGTGACGCCACGGGGCGGCAGGGCGTCAAGCGAGCAGTACTTC
J: TRBJ1-2; D: -; size: -; V: TRBV28; CDR3: CASSPPMGHGYTF; DNA: TGTGCCAGCAGTCCCCCGATGGGCCATGGCTACACCTTC
J: TRBJ1-5; D: -; size: -; V: TRBV10-3; CDR3: CAISGGPGGNQPQHF; DNA: TGTGCCATCAGTGGCGGCCCGGGAGGCAATCAGCCCCAGCATTTT
J: TRBJ2-7; D: -; size: once; V: TRBV4-2; CDR3: CASSQDVTGRENF; DNA: TGTGCCAGCAGCCAAGATGTTACAGGTCGTGAGAACTTC
J: TRBJ1-2; D: -; size: -; V: TRBV5-1; CDR3: CASSLVGGTNYGYTF; DNA: TGCGCCAGCAGCTTGGTGGGGGGTACTAACTATGGCTACACCTTC
J: TRBJ1-2; D: -; size: -; V: TRBV27; CDR3: CASSGHSNYGYTF; DNA: TGTGCCAGCAGTGGGCATTCTAACTATGGCTACACCTTC
J: TRBJ1-2; D: TRBD1; size: -; V: TRBV27; CDR3: CASSQRRDSYGYTF; DNA: TGTGCCAGCTCCCAACGCCGGGACAGCTATGGCTACACCTTC
J: TRBJ2-2; D: -; size: -; V: TRBV5-1; CDR3: CASSLAGYTGELFF; DNA: TGCGCCAGCAGCTTGGCAGGGTACACCGGGGAGCTGTTTTTT
J: TRBJ1-5; D: -; size: -; V: TRBV27; CDR3: CASSLSGGWQPQHF; DNA: TGTGCCAGCAGTTTATCGGGGGGGTGGCAGCCCCAGCATTTT
J: TRBJ2-1; D: -; size: -; V: TRBV6-6; CDR3: CASSYRYNEQFF; DNA: TGTGCCAGCAGTTACAGATACAATGAGCAGTTCTTC
J: TRBJ1-6; D: -; size: -; V: TRBV9; CDR3: CASSVEGIYSPLHF; DNA: TGTGCCAGCAGCGTAGAGGGAATTTATTCACCCCTCCACTTT
J: TRBJ1-5; D: -; size: once; V: TRBV7-2; CDR3: CASSYRGATSNQPQHF; DNA: TGTGCCAGCAGCTATAGGGGGGCGACCTCCAATCAGCCCCAGCATTTT
J: TRBJ1-5; D: -; size: -; V: TRBV6-6; CDR3: CASSPGGGVNQPQHF; DNA: TGTGCCAGCAGTCCGGGGGGGGGCGTGAATCAGCCCCAGCATTTT
J: TRBJ1-5; D: -; size: once; V: TRBV19; CDR3: CASDDSHWPQHF; DNA: TGTGCCAGTGACGACAGCCATTGGCCCCAGCATTTT
J: TRBJ1-2; D: -; size: -; V: TRBV29-1; CDR3: CSVEPSGGTARGYTF; DNA: TGCAGCGTTGAACCGTCCGGGGGGACCGCGCGCGGCTACACCTTC
J: TRBJ1-1; D: -; size: -; V: TRBV5-4; CDR3: CASSLAGTLNEAFF; DNA: TGTGCCAGCAGCTTGGCAGGGACACTGAATGAAGCTTTCTTT
J: TRBJ2-1; D: -; size: -; V: TRBV5-3; CDR3: CARSAGTPGNEQFF; DNA: TGTGCCAGAAGCGCCGGGACCCCTGGGAATGAGCAGTTCTTC
J: TRBJ2-1; D: TRBD1; size: -; V: TRBV19; CDR3: CATNRDRDYNEQFF; DNA: TGTGCCACCAACCGGGACAGGGACTACAATGAGCAGTTCTTC
J: TRBJ1-6; D: TRBD1; size: -; V: TRBV5-5; CDR3: CASSTTPGTENSPLHF; DNA: TGTGCCAGCAGTACAACTCCCGGGACAGAGAATTCACCCCTCCACTTT
J: TRBJ1-2; D: -; size: -; V: TRBV25-1; CDR3: CASSLPQGYHGYTF; DNA: TGTGCCAGCAGTCTGCCACAGGGATACCATGGCTACACCTTC
J: TRBJ1-5; D: -; size: few; V: TRBV2; CDR3: CASERSTNSNQPQHF; DNA: TGTGCCAGCGAGAGGTCAACGAATAGCAATCAGCCCCAGCATTTT
J: TRBJ2-7; D: -; size: -; V: TRBV5-6; CDR3: CASSFQAPLFYEQYF; DNA: TGTGCCAGCAGCTTCCAAGCCCCCCTATTCTACGAGCAGTACTTC
J: TRBJ2-2; D: TRBD2; size: once; V: TRBV19; CDR3: CASSTRTSGNTGELFF; DNA: TGTGCCAGTAGTACCCGGACTAGCGGGAACACCGGGGAGCTGTTTTTT
J: TRBJ1-1; D: -; size: -; V: TRBV19; CDR3: CASNQGRYTEAFF; DNA: TGTGCCAGCAACCAGGGACGGTACACTGAAGCTTTCTTT
J: TRBJ1-1; D: TRBD1; size: -; V: TRBV11-2; CDR3: CASSSNRGEGTEAFF; DNA: TGTGCCAGCAGCTCTAACAGGGGAGAGGGGACTGAAGCTTTCTTT
J: TRBJ1-2; D: TRBD1; size: -; V: TRBV2; CDR3: CASSEGGMGQRYTF; DNA: TGTGCCAGCAGTGAAGGAGGTATGGGACAGCGCTACACCTTC
J: TRBJ1-5; D: -; size: -; V: TRBV4-2; CDR3: CASSLAFSGYNQPQHF; DNA: TGTGCCAGCAGCTTGGCATTTTCAGGGTACAATCAGCCCCAGCATTTT
J: TRBJ2-3; D: TRBD2; size: -; V: TRBV27; CDR3: CASSLSKTSGGNTQYF; DNA: TGTGCCAGCAGTTTATCGAAAACTAGCGGGGGGAATACGCAGTATTTT
J: TRBJ2-7; D: -; size: -; V: TRBV5-1; CDR3: CASKGTFWPYEQYF; DNA: TGCGCCAGCAAGGGGACCTTTTGGCCCTACGAGCAGTACTTC
J: TRBJ1-1; D: -; size: -; V: TRBV4-1; CDR3: CASSQEVVLTHPNTEAFF; DNA: TGCGCCAGCAGCCAAGAGGTAGTACTAACCCACCCGAACACTGAAGCTTTCTTT
J: TRBJ1-2; D: -; size: few; V: TRBV28; CDR3: CASSPGVYYGYTF; DNA: TGTGCCAGCAGTCCGGGGGTTTACTATGGCTACACCTTC
J: TRBJ1-5; D: -; size: -; V: TRBV6-5; CDR3: CASREWTSNQPQHF; DNA: TGTGCCAGCAGGGAATGGACGAGCAATCAGCCCCAGCATTTT
J: TRBJ2-3; D: TRBD2; size: -; V: TRBV2; CDR3: CASRRTSGGVVDTQYF; DNA: TGTGCCAGCAGGAGGACTAGCGGGGGGGTAGTAGATACGCAGTATTTT
J: TRBJ2-1; D: TRBD2; size: -; V: TRBV7-9; CDR3: CASSLGLAAQGHPNEQFF; DNA: TGTGCCAGCAGCTTGGGACTAGCGGCCCAGGGCCACCCCAATGAGCAGTTCTTC